The 28 T cell receptor beta chains below were found in one sample sequenced in a study of CD8+CD57+ T cells in acquired aplastic anemia listed by TCRdb under 2018. TCRdb names Illumina HiSeq 2000 as the instrument used. Genomic DNA was used as template for profiling of TCR beta VDJ combinations and CDR3 sequences. In-frame beta chains were kept once TCRdb had trimmed the public reads at Q25 with fastp and called clones with MiXCR. For every CDR3 protein sequence, its rows merge into one entry that carries the most common genes and DNA. Present in this sample are about 400,000 distinct CDR3 sequences, 55% to 70% of which were seen just once. Less than 4% of the sample is in the top ten clones. The specimen was sorted CD4+, CD8+, or CD8+CD57+ T cells (not recorded which) from PBMCs. Receptor source: a human donor in good health, serving as a control.

The chain links TRBV10-3 to TRBJ1-3, with D uncertain. Germline V gene data show CDR1 as ENHRY and CDR2 as SYGVKD. Trimming stripped 5 bases from V and 4 bases from J, with 6 bases between. This CDR3 has 12 amino acids. CDR3 sequence: CAISSDGNTIYF. The CDR3 coding sequence is TGTGCCATCAGTTCGGACGGAAACACCATATATTTT.

The rearrangement links TRBV20-1 to TRBJ1-6; TRBD1 aligns across 9 bases. The CDR3 consists of 14 residues. J gave up 11 bases and V 1 base, and 6 bases lay outside the gene matches. Per germline, CDR1 DFQATT and CDR2 SNEGSKA (reference sequence). In nucleotides, the CDR3 is TGCAGTGCTAGAGGAGACAGGGGGAACACACCCCTCCACTTT. Amino acid sequence: CSARGDRGNTPLHF.

The gene calls are TRBV7-4 and TRBJ2-5; D possibly corresponds to TRBD2 (6 bases). Germline V gives CDR1 SGHVT, CDR2 SQSDAQ. The CDR3 has 15 amino acids. V lost 6 bases and J 9 bases, leaving 23 bases between the germline ends. In nucleotides, the CDR3 is TGTGCCAGCAGTTCCACCAGCGGGTTGAGCAGTTCCCAGTACTTC. It specifies CASSSTSGLSSSQYF.

The V call is TRBV10-2, the J call TRBJ1-5, with D unclear. V lost 0 bases and J 0 bases, leaving 12 bases between the germline ends. This CDR3 contains 17 residues. Germline V CDR1 and CDR2: WSHSY, SAAADI. The CDR3 loop reads CASSESYTAYSNQPQHF. Written as DNA, the CDR3 is TGCGCCAGCAGTGAGTCGTATACAGCTTATAGCAATCAGCCCCAGCATTTT.

In its sample, this clonotype was seen once. A much bigger clone sits one base away, suggesting this may be a read error. The chain links TRBV7-9 to TRBJ2-3, with D unclear. CDR1 and CDR2 from the germline V gene are SEHNR and FQNEAQ (reference sequence). This CDR3 spans 15 amino acids. V lost 5 bases, J lost 2 bases, and 14 bases lay in between. CDR3 loop: CASSQEPRTTDTQYF. In DNA form, the CDR3 reads TGTGCCAGCAGCCAAGAGCCCAGGACCACAGATACGCAGTATTTT.

Many counts were recorded for this clonotype. The chain joins TRBV9 to TRBJ2-4; 10 nucleotides match TRBD2. CDR3 size: 16 residues. Germline V gene lookup returns CDR1 SGDLS and CDR2 YYNGEE. V lost 2 bases, J lost 9 bases, and 11 bases stayed unmatched. CDR3 nucleotide sequence: TGTGCCAGCAGCGTGGGGGAGCGGGGGGGCGCAAGCATTCAGTACTTC. The encoded protein is CASSVGERGGASIQYF.

This clonotype was counted only a few times. The J gene is TRBJ2-3, the V gene TRBV11-2, with D tentatively TRBD2 (7 bases). The CDR3 is 18 amino acids. Per germline, CDR1 SGHAT and CDR2 FQNNGV. Trimming pared 1 base from V and 2 bases from J, leaving 19 bases between. DNA for the CDR3: TGTGCCAGCAGCTTAGGAGTCAGGGGAGGGGACGACACAGATACGCAGTATTTT. Translated, it gives CASSLGVRGGDDTDTQYF.

This clonotype was found once. This sequence joins TRBV11-2 and TRBJ2-3, with D possibly matching TRBD2 (5 bases). The CDR3 totals 16 residues. V lost 0 bases to trimming and J lost 11 bases, with 21 bases between them. CDR1 SGHAT and CDR2 FQNNGV come from the germline V gene. In DNA, the CDR3 is TGTGCCAGCAGCTTAGATCACACAGCGGCTAATGAGCAGCAGTATTTT. It yields the protein CASSLDHTAANEQQYF.

This clonotype was detected a few times. This sequence may be a read error, since a much larger clone differs from it by one base. V and J are TRBV6-1 and TRBJ2-3; 8 bases match TRBD1. This CDR3 has 12 amino acids. Germline V gene data show CDR1 as MNHNS and CDR2 as SASEGT. CDR3 protein: CASSDRDRTRYF. The CDR3 nucleotides read TGTGCCAGCAGTGATAGGGACAGGACGCGGTATTTT.

J is TRBJ2-3 and V is TRBV12-3 or TRBV12-4; D gene ambiguous. This CDR3 is built from 13 residues. The germline V and J ends were trimmed by 10 bases and 11 bases, with 22 bases remaining between them. CDR3 residues: CATTGPYYNEQYF. CDR3 bases: TGTGCCACCACCGGGCCTTACTACAATGAGCAGTATTTT.

A remark on this clonotype: This CDR3 fails to terminate in the conserved phenylalanine or tryptophan, so it likely reflects a read error. The DNA is left out, because the CDR3 cannot be placed on it with certainty; the CDR3 is given as TCRdb lists it. CDR3 sequence reads: CASSLGREPSHL. This chain connects TRBV12-3 or TRBV12-4 to TRBJ1-5. Including both end residues, the CDR3 is 12 amino acids long.

The chain's CDR3 is CASSLVAKGARYGYTF. The CDR3 region has the DNA TGTGCCAGCAGCTTAGTGGCGAAGGGGGCGCGATATGGCTACACCTTC. This rearrangement joins TRBV5-4 to TRBJ1-2, with 7 bases aligning to TRBD1. V shed 2 bases, J shed 5 bases, and the junction held 12 bases outside the gene matches. The CDR3 loop spans 16 amino acids. Germline V CDR1 and CDR2: SGHNT, YYREEE (reference sequence).

The chain carries TRBV5-1 and TRBJ1-4; 7 bases are a match to TRBD1. V was pared by 4 bases and J by 7 bases, with 10 bases of the junction left unmatched. Germline-derived CDR1 and CDR2 are SGHRS and YFSETQ. The CDR3 contains 15 residues. The CDR3 protein is CASSLRGTETEKLFF. DNA of the CDR3: TGCGCCAGCAGCCTACGGGGGACAGAAACTGAAAAACTGTTTTTT.

On this clonotype itself: A junction end diverges from the germline sequence, so it may reflect a read error. The CDR3 here is CAASRDVGGGNTIYF. The DNA of the CDR3 is TGTGCCGCCAGCAGAGATGTTGGAGGTGGAAACACCATATATTTT. The gene calls are TRBV15 and TRBJ1-3; D is unclear. Germline assignment: CDR1 LNHNV and CDR2 YYDKDF (reference sequence). The CDR3 extends over 15 amino acids.

The V call is TRBV7-2, the J call TRBJ1-2, with 7 positions matching TRBD1. CDR3 length: 15 amino acids. Germline V CDR1 and CDR2: SGHTA, FQGNSA. The trim removed 4 bases at V and 10 bases at J, leaving 15 bases unmatched. The CDR3 here is CASSSGGSETQYYTF. The CDR3, as DNA: TGTGCCAGCAGCTCAGGGGGAAGCGAGACCCAGTACTACACCTTC.

This clonotype was seen a handful of times. V gene TRBV6-2 or TRBV6-3 combines with J gene TRBJ1-2; 7 positions match TRBD1. The germline V gene encodes CDR1 MNHEY and CDR2 SVGEGT. CDR3 length: 15 amino acids. V lost 2 bases to trimming and J lost 1 base; unmatched junction nucleotides: 4. CDR3 sequence reads: CASSYRTGHNYGYTF. CDR3 bases: TGTGCCAGCAGTTACAGGACAGGCCATAACTATGGCTACACCTTC.

The V and J genes are TRBV7-3 and TRBJ1-2; D is unresolved. The CDR3 totals 14 residues. Germline CDR1 and CDR2: SGHTA and FQGTGA. Deletions cut 6 bases from V and 4 bases from J, with 15 bases between. DNA for the CDR3: TGTGCCAGCAGTTCCTATGGTAGCATCTATGGCTACACCTTC. Translated, it gives CASSSYGSIYGYTF.

The chain recombines TRBV10-3 with TRBJ2-7, with D possibly called TRBD1 or TRBD2 (6 bases each). V dropped 4 bases and J dropped 5 bases, with 18 bases sitting between them. Germline lookup yields CDR1 ENHRY and CDR2 SYGVKD. This CDR3 contains 15 residues. The CDR3 region is CAISGGAEDRHEQYF. CDR3 DNA sequence: TGTGCCATCAGTGGGGGGGCCGAGGACAGACACGAGCAGTACTTC.

The V call is TRBV20-1, the J call TRBJ2-7, with a weak D call TRBD2 (5 bases). CDR1 and CDR2 (germline): DFQATT, SNEGSKA (reference sequence). CDR3 length equals 11 residues. The CDR3, as DNA: TGCAGCGTCACTATAGGAGCGGAGGAGTACTTC. It specifies CSVTIGAEEYF.

The chain joins TRBV15 to TRBJ2-7; D is undetermined. The length of the CDR3 is 13 residues. Germline V CDR1 and CDR2: LNHNV, YYDKDF (reference sequence). Trimming cost V 5 bases and J 0 bases, with 8 bases left between them. This CDR3 is CATSAGHSYEQYF. CDR3 nucleotide sequence: TGTGCCACCAGCGCCGGGCACTCCTACGAGCAGTACTTC.

On this clonotype: The CDR3 end shows no conserved phenylalanine or tryptophan, and so a read error is likely. No DNA is shown, since the ends of the CDR3 on it are uncertain; the CDR3 is the one TCRdb lists. This sequence joins TRBV19 and TRBJ2-7; TRBD1, the table's D call, lacks a check against the DNA. CDR1 is LNHDA, CDR2 SQIVND, per germline (reference sequence). The CDR3 length is 15 residues, termini included. The CDR3 loop is CASTADSGLTNDEYI.

Note on this clonotype: Sequence at one end of the junction differs from germline and may be a read error. The CDR3 spells CAISDPPGTSGGPYNEKFF. CDR3 nucleotides: TGTGCCATCAGTGACCCACCCGGGACTAGCGGGGGCCCCTACAATGAGAAGTTCTTC. The V call is TRBV10-3, the J call TRBJ2-1, with TRBD2 matching over 14 bases. The CDR3 consists of 19 residues. Germline assignment: CDR1 ENHRY and CDR2 SYGVKD.

This clonotype was recorded a few times. One base away lies a much larger clone, so this may be a sequencing read error. This rearrangement joins TRBV6-5 to TRBJ2-3; maybe TRBD2 (5 bases). Germline CDR1 reads MNHEY; CDR2 reads SVGAGI. The V gene lost 6 bases and the J gene lost 1 base, with 11 bases spanning the gap. The CDR3 contains 14 residues. The CDR3 sequence: CASRWTLGTDTQYF. CDR3 nucleotides: TGTGCCAGCAGGTGGACTCTGGGCACAGATACGCAGTATTTT.

The V call is TRBV7-6, the J call TRBJ1-6; D remains ambiguous. CDR3 length: 16 amino acids. The V end lost 3 bases, the J end lost 15 bases, and 24 bases lay between the germline ends. CDR1 and CDR2 (germline): SGHVS, FNYEAQ. The CDR3 reads CASSFFERGANSDLHF. CDR3 nucleotides: TGTGCCAGCAGCTTTTTTGAGCGAGGTGCGAACTCCGACCTCCACTTT.

Only a few counts were recorded for this clonotype. This chain joins TRBV15 and TRBJ2-3; D is possibly TRBD1 (6 bases). In germline, CDR1 is LNHNV, CDR2 YYDKDF (reference sequence). V shed 4 bases and J shed 5 bases, with 10 bases lying between them. The CDR3 consists of 13 residues. The CDR3 coding sequence is TGTGCCACCAGCACTGCACAGGGAGATACGCAGTATTTT. Translation: CATSTAQGDTQYF.

The chain recombines TRBV6-1 with TRBJ2-1; D not certain. The CDR3 extends over 12 amino acids. From germline, CDR1 is MNHNS and CDR2 SASEGT. Deletions cut 6 bases from V and 7 bases from J, with 10 bases between. CDR3 sequence: CASSRSGNEQFF. The CDR3, as DNA: TGTGCCAGCAGCCGGTCTGGGAATGAGCAGTTCTTC.

The rearrangement links TRBV7-9 to TRBJ1-2, with TRBD1 matching over 9 bases. Germline-derived CDR1 and CDR2 are SEHNR and FQNEAQ (reference sequence). V shed 6 bases, J shed 6 bases, and the junction held 17 bases outside the gene matches. The CDR3 covers 17 residues. The CDR3, as DNA: TGTGCCAGCAGTCTTCCGGTGGCGGGACAGGGTAAAGATGGCTACACCTTC. This translates into CASSLPVAGQGKDGYTF. Combining the CDR3 with reference TRBV7-9 and TRBJ1-2 gives the whole variable domain DTGVSQNPRHKITKRGQNVTFRCDPISEHNRLYWYRQTLGQGPEFLTYFQNEAQLEKSRLLSDRFSAERPKGSFSTLEIQRTEQGDSAMYLCASSLPVAGQGKDGYTFGSGTRLTVV.

As for this clonotype: An end of the junction does not agree with germline; a read error may underlie this. The V and J genes are TRBV20-1 and TRBJ1-1; D is unclear. This CDR3 spans 16 amino acids. Germline values: CDR1 DFQATT, CDR2 SNEGSKA (reference sequence). The CDR3 bases are TGCAGTGCTAGGGTCGGGTCTTACTTGATGAACGCTGAAGCTTTCTTT. It translates to CSARVGSYLMNAEAFF.